This T cell receptor beta chain was identified during a study of blood T cell repertoires in COVID-19. Across the study: The United States, Italy and Spain were the sources of the acute and convalescent COVID-19 samples. Sources were T cells, B-cell-depleted T cells, or PBMCs; the material itself was cDNA or gDNA.

V lost 2 bases and J lost 12; bases outside the gene matches: 16. Germline V CDR1 and CDR2: ENHRY, SYGVKD. The CDR3 has 16 amino acids. Generated by immunoSEQ multiplex PCR, the TCRdb table keeps only in-frame clones and is missing some. The sample contains about 97,000 clones, approximately 87% of which appear only once. This receptor was obtained from a woman in her twenties or thirties with acute or convalescent COVID-19. V gene TRBV10-3 combines with J gene TRBJ2-7; 10 nucleotides line up with TRBD2. Sequencing used peripheral blood. The CDR3: CAISEPPLAGAPGLYF. CDR3 coding DNA: TGTGCCATCAGTGAGCCACCCCTAGCGGGGGCCCCGGGTCTGTACTTC.